This T cell receptor (beta chain) was sequenced during a study of PD-1 blockade in classical Hodgkin lymphoma. General observations from the study: Newly diagnosed patients had baseline TCR diversity that was reportedly lower than that of healthy donors. No one has yet defined what causes the repertoire differences, which may be disease activity or prior therapy.

Data came from immunoSEQ multiplex PCR; TCRdb stores just in-frame clones and leaves some out. The sample shows nearly 35,000 clones, roughly 90% of them seen only once. Remarks on this clone: Its antigen is undetermined.

Indicated time point: newly diagnosed, previously untreated cHL patient sample. Researchers used magnetic negative selection to pull out pure CD4+ T cells from thawed PBMCs. The authors compared against newly diagnosed, untreated classical Hodgkin lymphoma PBMCs. Germline CDR1 reads SQVTM; CDR2 reads ANQGSEA. With 5 bases clipped from V and 0 bases from J, the junction kept 10 bases outside the gene matches. The CDR3 length is 16 residues. V usage is TRBV29-1 and J usage is TRBJ1-5, with 7 bases aligning to TRBD1. The source of this sequence is a human donor with classical Hodgkin lymphoma. Specimen: CD4+ T cells from blood. CDR3 residues: CSVRVGTASSNQPQHF. DNA for the CDR3: TGCAGCGTTCGGGTTGGGACAGCGAGTAGCAATCAGCCCCAGCATTTT.